This T cell receptor beta chain was found in a study of blood T cell repertoires in COVID-19. The germline V gene encodes CDR1 SGHRS and CDR2 YFSETQ. Trimming left V 0 bases short and J 2 bases short, with 14 bases between. The CDR3 sequence is 16 residues long. The method was immunoSEQ multiplex PCR; TCRdb's version includes in-frame clones alone and lacks a portion of them. The data show some 150,000 clones, 80% to 85% seen once. The sequence came from a human donor in a cohort sampled during active COVID-19. The rearrangement joins TRBV5-1 to TRBJ2-5, with D tentatively TRBD2 (6 bases). The sample was peripheral blood. CDR3 region: CASSLDRGRDQETQYF. CDR3 DNA: TGCGCCAGCAGCTTGGATCGGGGGAGAGATCAAGAGACCCAGTACTTC.